The T cell receptor (beta chain) under discussion was sequenced for a study of blood T cell repertoires in COVID-19. About the research overall: There were acute and convalescent COVID-19 samples, and they came from the United States, Italy and Spain. In each case, the material was cDNA or gDNA derived from T cells, B-cell-depleted T cells, or PBMCs.

In the authors' methods: Estimates of nucleated cell counts were drawn from the amplification of reference gene primers. Libraries were prepared by immunoSEQ multiplex PCR; TCRdb keeps only in-frame clonotypes and omits some of them. V, J and clone size are taken as reported in that table, and D and trimming were inferred from the DNA itself. The sample holds about 190,000 clones, about 93% seen once. The clonotype was recovered from a man in his fifties with acute or convalescent COVID-19. What was sequenced was peripheral blood.

The CDR3 DNA sequence: TGTGCCAGCAGCTATGGACAGGGTACTGGAAACACCATATATTTT. Translation: CASSYGQGTGNTIYF. The J gene is TRBJ1-3, the V gene TRBV7-9; TRBD1 agrees at 8 bases. The V gene's germline CDR1 is SEHNR and CDR2 FQNEAQ (reference sequence). V shed 4 bases and J 2 bases; nucleotides not matched to a gene: 4. CDR3 length: 15 amino acids.